One sample yielded the 29 T cell receptor beta chains listed below, sequenced in a study of shared clonotypes between healthy human individuals (dated by TCRdb to about 2020). Libraries were made using the immunoSEQ multiplex PCR assay. The immuneACCESS repertoire file appears here via TCRdb, limited to in-frame rearrangements. These files lack a portion of the clones; in checked studies, under half of the deficit traces to unresolved V genes, and the cause of the others is not known. This sample has around 2.1 million clones in its table, and roughly 91% of those were observed once. In total, the top ten clones hold 1.5% to 2% of the sample. CD8 naive samples were CD45RO-negative cells positively selected for CCR7, giving a CD45RA+CCR7+ population that excluded TemRA cells. Input material: naive CD8+ T cells from PBMCs. Taken with the paper, the label for cell subset or site translates to: CD45RA+CCR7+. Every receptor here comes from a man aged 18 to 29 in good health. Some clones in this sample may be carry-over from other donors' samples.

This chain links TRBV9 with TRBJ1-2; D possibly corresponds to TRBD1 (5 bases). V lost 3 bases to trimming and J lost 2 bases, with 8 bases between them. The CDR3 is 13 amino acids. Per the germline V gene, CDR1 is SGDLS and CDR2 is YYNGEE. CDR3 DNA: TGTGCCAGCAGCGGGGGGATAAACTATGGCTACACCTTC. The encoded protein is CASSGGINYGYTF.

The chain couples TRBV28 to TRBJ2-5; the D gene could be TRBD1 or TRBD2 (6 bases each). The CDR3 length is 17 residues. V gave up 5 bases and J gave up 4 bases, with 23 bases separating them. CDR1 is MDHEN and CDR2 is SYDVKM in the germline V gene. The CDR3 here is CASSPWGAEGFRETQYF. The CDR3 DNA follows: TGTGCCAGCAGTCCGTGGGGGGCGGAGGGGTTTAGAGAGACCCAGTACTTC.

V usage is TRBV15 and J usage is TRBJ2-1, with D maybe TRBD2 (5 bases). Trimming cost V 1 base and J 0 bases, with 10 bases left between them. The CDR3 consists of 16 residues. Germline V lookup: CDR1 LNHNV, CDR2 YYDKDF (reference sequence). In DNA, the CDR3 is TGTGCCACCAGCAGAGGTCGCGGACTCTCCTACAATGAGCAGTTCTTC. It translates to CATSRGRGLSYNEQFF.

This chain links TRBV7-9 with TRBJ2-7; D is perhaps TRBD1 or TRBD2 (5 bases each). V was pared by 1 base and J by 0 bases, with 16 bases between. The germline CDR1 and CDR2 sequences are SEHNR and FQNEAQ (reference sequence). The CDR3 runs to 17 residues. The CDR3: CASSLGTGTTSSYEQYF. The CDR3 nucleotides are TGTGCCAGCAGCTTAGGAACCGGGACGACCAGCTCCTACGAGCAGTACTTC.

This sequence joins TRBV25-1 and TRBJ2-5; TRBD1 aligns across 7 bases. V lost 10 bases, J lost 3 bases, and 5 bases stayed unmatched. Per the germline V gene, CDR1 is MGHDK and CDR2 is SYGVNS. The CDR3 is 12 residues long. CDR3 residues: CATGTDKETQYF. The DNA for the CDR3 is TGTGCCACCGGGACAGACAAAGAGACCCAGTACTTC.

The chain couples TRBV4-1 to TRBJ2-7; the D gene is possibly TRBD2 (6 bases). Looked up from germline, CDR1 is MGHRA and CDR2 is YSYEKL. The V gene lost 0 bases and the J gene lost 7 bases, with 22 bases spanning the gap. This CDR3 is built from 17 residues. Here the CDR3 DNA reads TGCGCCAGCAGCCAAGAAAGTTCGCGGGAAAAATCTGTTGAGCAGTACTTC. This gives the protein CASSQESSREKSVEQYF.

The chain employs TRBV19 and TRBJ2-1; D is unresolved. Germline V gene data show CDR1 as LNHDA and CDR2 as SQIVND (reference sequence). The CDR3 totals 14 residues. Trimming cost V 1 base and J 7 bases, with 11 bases left between them. The CDR3 DNA reads TGTGCCAGTAGTATAGCGCCTAGTTCGAATGAGCAGTTCTTC. It encodes CASSIAPSSNEQFF.

V usage is TRBV7-9 and J usage is TRBJ2-5; tentatively, D is TRBD2 (5 bases). The J call may be mistaken, given a closer DNA end match to TRBJ2-7. Germline CDR1 and CDR2: SEHNR and FQNEAQ (reference sequence). CDR3 size: 13 residues. The CDR3 DNA reads as TGTGCCAGCAGCTTAGGGGAGTCCTACGAGCAGTACTTC. Translating gives CASSLGESYEQYF.

This chain uses TRBV28 with TRBJ2-1; 9 nucleotides match TRBD2. There are 15 residues in the CDR3. Germline V lookup: CDR1 MDHEN, CDR2 SYDVKM. The junction had 8 bases not matched to a gene; V was cut back by 5 bases and J by 6 bases. The CDR3 loop reads CASSPLAGVFNEQFF. The CDR3 bases are TGTGCCAGCAGTCCATTAGCGGGAGTTTTCAATGAGCAGTTCTTC.

The genes are TRBV7-9 and TRBJ2-7, with a weak D call TRBD2 (5 bases). Trimming took 6 bases from V and 4 from J, leaving 16 bases between them. CDR1 is SEHNR and CDR2 is FQNEAQ in the germline V gene (reference sequence). This CDR3 has 14 residues. CDR3 in DNA: TGTGCCAGCAGTACGGACTGGGGTCGGTACGAGCAGTACTTC. Translation: CASSTDWGRYEQYF.

The chain uses TRBV5-1 and TRBJ2-3; D may be TRBD2 (6 bases). V gave up 6 bases and J gave up 4 bases, with 18 bases separating them. CDR1 is SGHRS and CDR2 is YFSETQ in the germline V gene. The CDR3 totals 15 residues. CDR3 coding DNA: TGCGCCAGCATGGATAGCGGAGGAGGAGCAGATACGCAGTATTTT. It encodes CASMDSGGGADTQYF.

This clone was observed once. Other nucleotide sequences in the sample specify the same CDR3. The chain uses TRBV19 and TRBJ1-1; no clear D. Trimming took off 1 base at V and 2 bases at J, with 8 bases between the two ends. The length of the CDR3 is 14 residues. Germline V gene sequence: CDR1 LNHDA, CDR2 SQIVND (reference sequence). The CDR3 loop reads CASSIVAGNTEAFF. The DNA for the CDR3 is TGTGCCAGTAGTATAGTGGCAGGTAACACTGAAGCTTTCTTT. Using reference TRBV19 and TRBJ1-1 for the parts outside the CDR3, the full variable domain is DGGITQSPKYLFRKEGQNVTLSCEQNLNHDAMYWYRQDPGQGLRLIYYSQIVNDFQKGDIAEGYSVSREKKESFPLTVTSAQKNPTAFYLCASSIVAGNTEAFFGQGTRLTVV.

V is TRBV4-2 and J is TRBJ2-7; 8 bases are shared with TRBD1. Losses at the gene ends were 2 bases for V and 5 bases for J; bases not matched to a gene: 5. This CDR3 contains 14 residues. The germline V gene has CDR1 LGHNA and CDR2 YNFKEQ. CDR3 protein: CASSQRQGLHEQYF. CDR3 bases: TGTGCCAGCAGCCAACGACAGGGGCTGCACGAGCAGTACTTC.

The chain couples TRBV28 to TRBJ2-1; 9 nucleotides match TRBD2. The CDR3 is 15 residues long. The ends lost 6 bases at V and 4 bases at J; junction bases unmatched: 7. CDR1 and CDR2 from the germline V gene are MDHEN and SYDVKM. CDR3 region: CASRFGLANYNEQFF. The CDR3 region has the DNA TGTGCCAGCAGATTCGGACTAGCGAATTACAATGAGCAGTTCTTC.

The rearrangement uses TRBV29-1 and TRBJ2-3; 7 nucleotides align to TRBD2. CDR1 is SQVTM, CDR2 ANQGSEA, per germline. V was pared by 3 bases and J by 7 bases, with 10 bases of the junction left unmatched. The CDR3 has 14 amino acids. Here the CDR3 DNA reads TGCAGCGTTGAGGGGCAGCGGGATATGTATACGCAGTATTTT. Translated: CSVEGQRDMYTQYF.

This rearrangement joins TRBV4-2 to TRBJ2-7, with D unresolved. CDR3 length: 13 amino acids. The germline gives CDR1 LGHNA, CDR2 YNFKEQ. The germline V and J ends were trimmed by 6 bases and 6 bases, with 15 bases remaining between them. This chain's CDR3 is CASSEFLGSEQYF. The DNA for the CDR3 is TGTGCCAGCAGTGAATTTCTGGGTAGCGAGCAGTACTTC.

With respect to this clone: It may be a read error: a sequence one base away is much more abundant. The identical CDR3 is also encoded by other nucleotide sequences in the sample. The DNA of the CDR3 is TGCGCCAGCAGCTTTGACAGCTACGAGCAGTACTTC. Translating it yields CASSFDSYEQYF. The chain couples TRBV5-1 to TRBJ2-7, with D possibly matching TRBD1 (5 bases). This CDR3 is built from 12 residues. Germline V gives CDR1 SGHRS, CDR2 YFSETQ. Trimming cost V 2 bases and J 3 bases, with 6 bases left between them.

The chain employs TRBV5-6 and TRBJ1-5, with a weak D call TRBD1 (5 bases). V was shortened by 0 bases and J by 5 bases, with 12 bases between the two germline ends. The germline CDR1 and CDR2 sequences are SGHDT and YYEEEE. The CDR3 spans 15 residues. DNA of the CDR3: TGTGCCAGCAGCTTGGGGGGCAGAGATCATCAGCCCCAGCATTTT. Translating it yields CASSLGGRDHQPQHF.

V usage is TRBV5-1 and J usage is TRBJ1-1, with D perhaps TRBD1 (6 bases). Germline loops: CDR1 SGHRS, CDR2 YFSETQ. CDR3 size: 17 residues. Trimming removed 0 bases from V and 5 bases from J, with 20 bases in between. The CDR3 DNA is TGCGCCAGCAGCTTGGCTACAGGGACACAACTTGGGACTGAAGCTTTCTTT. Its protein is CASSLATGTQLGTEAFF.

V is TRBV5-1 and J is TRBJ1-1; a possible D gene is TRBD1 (5 bases). CDR1 SGHRS and CDR2 YFSETQ come from the germline V gene. V lost 0 bases and J lost 4, with 13 bases in between. The CDR3 totals 15 residues. CDR3 sequence: CASSLVGDPSTEAFF. CDR3 DNA: TGCGCCAGCAGCTTGGTAGGGGATCCCTCCACTGAAGCTTTCTTT.

The CDR3 DNA reads TGTGCCAGCTCCGGGCTAGCGGGAGCAGATACGCAGTATTTT. Its protein is CASSGLAGADTQYF. The chain recombines TRBV6-4 with TRBJ2-3, with 10 bases that match TRBD2. CDR3 size: 14 residues. Trimming took 8 bases from V and 4 from J; bases not matched to a gene: 6. Germline V gene data show CDR1 as MRHNA and CDR2 as SNTAGT.

The table lists this clone with a few counts. The chain uses TRBV5-1 and TRBJ2-7; TRBD1 matches at 8 bases. Germline loops: CDR1 SGHRS, CDR2 YFSETQ. This CDR3 is built from 14 residues. Unmatched junction bases numbered 1, after V lost 0 bases and J lost 2 bases. For the CDR3, the DNA is TGCGCCAGCAGCTTGGAACAGGGGGCCTACGAGCAGTACTTC. Its protein product is CASSLEQGAYEQYF.

This chain connects TRBV30 to TRBJ2-7; D may be TRBD1 (5 bases). Germline V gene data show CDR1 as GTSNPN and CDR2 as SVGIG (reference sequence). The V and J ends lost 1 base and 0 bases respectively, with 10 bases between them. The CDR3 runs 14 residues. The CDR3 DNA follows: TGTGCCTGGAGTGCGATGGACAACTCCTACGAGCAGTACTTC. Translating it yields CAWSAMDNSYEQYF.

This rearrangement joins TRBV25-1 to TRBJ1-2; D ambiguous. This CDR3 comprises 15 residues. Between the trimmed V and J ends, which lost 3 bases and 8 bases, there was a span of 19 bases. The germline V gene encodes CDR1 MGHDK and CDR2 SYGVNS. CDR3 protein: CASSDPRRAFSGYTF. The DNA for the CDR3 is TGTGCCAGCAGTGACCCAAGGCGGGCGTTTTCCGGCTACACCTTC.

This chain connects TRBV11-2 to TRBJ2-7; TRBD2 might be the D (5 bases). Germline V lookup: CDR1 SGHAT, CDR2 FQNNGV. The ends were cut back, 3 bases at V and 0 bases at J, with 12 bases in the middle. This CDR3 comprises 15 residues. The CDR3 DNA is TGTGCCAGCAGCTTGAGGGCCGGGCCCTCCTACGAGCAGTACTTC. This translates into CASSLRAGPSYEQYF.

The V gene is TRBV27, the J gene TRBJ1-4, with D hard to call. This CDR3 comprises 14 residues. CDR1 is MNHEY and CDR2 is SMNVEV in the germline V gene (reference sequence). The V gene lost 5 bases and the J gene lost 6 bases, with 13 bases spanning the gap. CDR3 DNA sequence: TGTGCCAGCAGTAGACGGGCCGGTTATGAAAAACTGTTTTTT. Translating gives CASSRRAGYEKLFF.

A remark on this clone: The same CDR3 is also encoded by other DNA sequences in this sample. The chain employs TRBV19 and TRBJ1-1; D not certain. Germline values: CDR1 LNHDA, CDR2 SQIVND (reference sequence). The CDR3 has 14 amino acids. V dropped 6 bases and J dropped 1 base, with 12 bases sitting between them. The CDR3 DNA follows: TGTGCCAGTAGCCTTCGCGGGCCGAACACTGAAGCTTTCTTT. Its protein product is CASSLRGPNTEAFF.

The J gene is TRBJ2-4, the V gene TRBV28; 13 bases line up with TRBD2. With 6 bases clipped from V and 1 base from J, the junction kept 21 bases outside the gene matches. The CDR3 extends over 22 amino acids. The germline V gene encodes CDR1 MDHEN and CDR2 SYDVKM. Here the CDR3 reads CASSVNMGGGLAGRWAKNIQYF. The CDR3 bases are TGTGCCAGCAGCGTCAACATGGGCGGGGGACTAGCGGGACGCTGGGCCAAAAACATTCAGTACTTC.

The V call is TRBV5-1, the J call TRBJ2-5; D call uncertain. The J call is doubtful: the DNA matches TRBJ2-7 better. Germline loops: CDR1 SGHRS, CDR2 YFSETQ. The CDR3 length is 14 residues. The CDR3 DNA is TGCGCCAGCAGCTTGCGGAAGTCCTCCTACGAGCAGTACTTC. This translates into CASSLRKSSYEQYF.